The clone carrying this T cell receptor (beta chain) has a handful of counts. The source of the sample is a study of human T cells and chemical hapten exposure. Background on the study: Subjects had 2% DPC placed on about 2 cm by about 2 cm of upper inner arm skin for sensitization.

This CDR3 comprises 15 residues. The germline V gene has CDR1 MDHEN and CDR2 SYDVKM. The V gene lost 2 bases and the J gene lost 5 bases, with 13 bases spanning the gap. MiXCR, run by TCRdb on the RACE reads, gives a single entry per CDR3 protein. Of 89,000 or so distinct CDR3 sequences in the sample, about 8.5% were seen once. As for time point: pre-sensitization, week 0. The sample's treatment: therapeutic diphenylcyclopropenone sensitization with weekly scalp DPC. The sample in question was whole blood, obtained in connection with sensitization to the hapten diphenylcyclopropenone (DPC). This TCR derives from a man aged 35 to 55 with alopecia areata. Some clones in this sample may be carry-over from other donors' samples. This rearrangement joins TRBV28 to TRBJ2-1, with D unclear. For the CDR3, the DNA is TGTGCCAGCAGTTTAGTGGTCACGGCCCACAATGAGCAGTTCTTC. The encoded protein is CASSLVVTAHNEQFF.